This entry lists 5 T cell receptor beta chains sequenced from one sample in a study of beta chain features in type 1 diabetes. Expressed TCRB transcripts were sequenced because the entire RNA isolate underwent reverse transcription. Profiling relied on immunoSEQ multiplex PCR, and the TCRdb table lists in-frame clones only, not all of them. Among around 350,000 clones listed, over 10% were seen once. The sequenced sample consisted of naive CD4+ T cells from blood. These receptors came from a man younger than 30 in good health.

V and J are TRBV7-2 and TRBJ1-5; no clear D gene. The CDR3 spans 16 residues. In germline, CDR1 is SGHTA, CDR2 FQGNSA. Trimming removed 1 base from V and 1 base from J, with 11 bases in between. DNA of the CDR3: TGTGCCAGCAGCTTAGAAGGTCTAGGAAGCAATCAGCCCCAGCATTTT. Translating gives CASSLEGLGSNQPQHF.

This sequence joins TRBV18 and TRBJ1-1; D is uncertain. V lost 0 bases and J 2 bases, leaving 7 bases between the germline ends. The germline gives CDR1 KGHSH, CDR2 LQKENI. The CDR3 loop spans 14 amino acids. CDR3 coding DNA: TGTGCCAGCTCACCACCCACACGAAACACTGAAGCTTTCTTT. It specifies CASSPPTRNTEAFF.

The CDR3 bases are TGTGCCAGCAGTTTCACCCGAGTTCGGGAGCAGTTCTTC. Translated: CASSFTRVREQFF. V is TRBV5-8 and J is TRBJ2-1; D gene ambiguous. The V end was cut by 5 bases, the J end by 10 bases, with 16 bases between. This CDR3 has 13 amino acids. Germline V lookup: CDR1 SGHTS, CDR2 YDEGEE.

This clone was observed a handful of times. The chain has TRBV18 and TRBJ2-2; D may be TRBD2 (6 bases). The germline V gene has CDR1 KGHSH and CDR2 LQKENI. The CDR3 is 16 amino acids. V lost 1 base, J lost 6 bases, and 15 bases lay in between. This chain's CDR3 is CASSPLVAGRSGELFF. The CDR3 region has the DNA TGTGCCAGCTCACCACTCGTGGCAGGGAGGTCCGGGGAGCTGTTTTTT.

The V call is TRBV5-1, the J call TRBJ1-2, with 7 bases lining up with TRBD1. With V trimmed by 0 bases and J by 6 bases, 11 bases remained unmatched. CDR3 length equals 16 residues. Germline V gene data show CDR1 as SGHRS and CDR2 as YFSETQ. The CDR3 bases are TGCGCCAGCAGCTTGGGGGGACAGTTATCCGGGGATGGCTACACCTTC. Translated: CASSLGGQLSGDGYTF.